This TCR beta chain derives from a study of type 1 regulatory T cells. Germline assignment: CDR1 LGHNA and CDR2 YSLEER. The CDR3 consists of 14 residues. V lost 1 base, J lost 6 bases, and 1 base stayed unmatched. TCRdb analysed the reads with MiXCR anew, one entry per CDR3 protein. The table includes 25,000 or so distinct CDR3 sequences, 55% to 80% detected once. This clonotype was seen only a few times. Its cognate antigen is unknown. The source material was cultured T cells, either the whole culture or a sorted T cell fraction (not recorded which). Stated subset: Tr1-enriched cell product generated in vitro against host alloantigens. The chain links TRBV4-3 to TRBJ1-4, with TRBD1 identical over 8 bases. This clonotype was sampled from a human donor in good health. CDR3 DNA: TGCGCCAGCAGCCAAGGACAGGGGCATGAAAAACTGTTTTTT. This sequence encodes CASSQGQGHEKLFF.